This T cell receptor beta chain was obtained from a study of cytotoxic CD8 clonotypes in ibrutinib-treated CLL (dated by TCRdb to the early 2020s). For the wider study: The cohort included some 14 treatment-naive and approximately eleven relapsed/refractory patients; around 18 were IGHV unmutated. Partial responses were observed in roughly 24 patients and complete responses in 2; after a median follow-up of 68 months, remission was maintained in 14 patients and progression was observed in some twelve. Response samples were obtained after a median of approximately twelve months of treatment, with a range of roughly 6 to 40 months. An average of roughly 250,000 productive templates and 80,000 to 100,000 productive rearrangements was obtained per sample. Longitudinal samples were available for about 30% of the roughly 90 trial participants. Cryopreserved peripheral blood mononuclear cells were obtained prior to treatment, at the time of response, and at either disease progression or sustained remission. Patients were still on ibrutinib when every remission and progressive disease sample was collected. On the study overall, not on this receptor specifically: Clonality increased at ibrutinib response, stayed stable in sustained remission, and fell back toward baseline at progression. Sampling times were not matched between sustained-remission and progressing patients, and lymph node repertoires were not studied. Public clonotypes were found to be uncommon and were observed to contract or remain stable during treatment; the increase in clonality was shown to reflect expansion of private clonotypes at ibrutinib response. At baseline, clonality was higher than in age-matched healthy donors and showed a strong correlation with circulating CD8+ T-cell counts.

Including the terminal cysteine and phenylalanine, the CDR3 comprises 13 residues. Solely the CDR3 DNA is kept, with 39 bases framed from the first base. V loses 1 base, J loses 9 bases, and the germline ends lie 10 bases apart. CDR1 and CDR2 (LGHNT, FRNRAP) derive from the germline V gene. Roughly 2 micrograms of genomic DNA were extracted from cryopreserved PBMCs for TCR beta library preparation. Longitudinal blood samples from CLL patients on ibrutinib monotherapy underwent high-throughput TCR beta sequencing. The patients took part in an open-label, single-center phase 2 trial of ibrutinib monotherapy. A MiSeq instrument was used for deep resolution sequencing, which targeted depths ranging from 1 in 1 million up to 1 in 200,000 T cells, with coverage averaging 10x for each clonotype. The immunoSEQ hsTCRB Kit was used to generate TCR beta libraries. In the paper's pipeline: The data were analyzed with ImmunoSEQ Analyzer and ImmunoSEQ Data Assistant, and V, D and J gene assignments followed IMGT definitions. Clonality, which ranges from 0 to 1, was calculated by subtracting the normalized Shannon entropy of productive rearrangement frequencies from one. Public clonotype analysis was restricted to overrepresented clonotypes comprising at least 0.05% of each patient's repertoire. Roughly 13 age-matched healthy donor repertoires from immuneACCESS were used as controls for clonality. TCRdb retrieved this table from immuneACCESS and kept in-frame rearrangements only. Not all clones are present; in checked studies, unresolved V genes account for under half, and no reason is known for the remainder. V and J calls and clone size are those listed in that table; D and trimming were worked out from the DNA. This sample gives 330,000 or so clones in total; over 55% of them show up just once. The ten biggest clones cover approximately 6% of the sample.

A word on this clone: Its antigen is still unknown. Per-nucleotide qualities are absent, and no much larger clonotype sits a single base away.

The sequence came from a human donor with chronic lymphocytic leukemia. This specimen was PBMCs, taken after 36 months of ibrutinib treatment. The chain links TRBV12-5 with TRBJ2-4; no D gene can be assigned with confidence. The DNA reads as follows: TGTGCTAGTGGTTTGGGAAATACCGGCATTCAGTACTTC. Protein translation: CASGLGNTGIQYF.